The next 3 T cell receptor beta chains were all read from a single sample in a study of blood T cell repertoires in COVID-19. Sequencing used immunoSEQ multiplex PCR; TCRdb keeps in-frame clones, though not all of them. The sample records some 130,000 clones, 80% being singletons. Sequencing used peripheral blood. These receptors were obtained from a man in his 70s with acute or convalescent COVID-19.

The CDR3 DNA sequence: TGTGCCAGCAGCCAGGAGGAAAACTATGGCTACACCTTC. Its translation: CASSQEENYGYTF. V usage is TRBV12-3 or TRBV12-4 and J usage is TRBJ1-2; no definite D call. V gave up 6 bases and J gave up 2 bases, with 10 bases separating them. The CDR3 consists of 13 residues.

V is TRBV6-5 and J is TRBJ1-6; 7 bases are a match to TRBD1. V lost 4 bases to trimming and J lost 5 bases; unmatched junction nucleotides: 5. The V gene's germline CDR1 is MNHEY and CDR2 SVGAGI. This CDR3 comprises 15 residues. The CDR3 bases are TGTGCCAGCAGTTTGGGGACAGCTAATAATTCACCCCTCCACTTT. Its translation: CASSLGTANNSPLHF.

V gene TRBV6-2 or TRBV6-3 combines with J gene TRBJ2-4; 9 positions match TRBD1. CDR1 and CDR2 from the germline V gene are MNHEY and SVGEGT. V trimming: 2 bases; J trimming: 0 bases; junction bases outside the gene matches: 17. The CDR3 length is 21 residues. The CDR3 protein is CASSYPIKSRDRVLAKNIQYF. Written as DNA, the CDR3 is TGTGCCAGCAGTTACCCGATAAAGTCCCGGGACAGGGTACTAGCCAAAAACATTCAGTACTTC.